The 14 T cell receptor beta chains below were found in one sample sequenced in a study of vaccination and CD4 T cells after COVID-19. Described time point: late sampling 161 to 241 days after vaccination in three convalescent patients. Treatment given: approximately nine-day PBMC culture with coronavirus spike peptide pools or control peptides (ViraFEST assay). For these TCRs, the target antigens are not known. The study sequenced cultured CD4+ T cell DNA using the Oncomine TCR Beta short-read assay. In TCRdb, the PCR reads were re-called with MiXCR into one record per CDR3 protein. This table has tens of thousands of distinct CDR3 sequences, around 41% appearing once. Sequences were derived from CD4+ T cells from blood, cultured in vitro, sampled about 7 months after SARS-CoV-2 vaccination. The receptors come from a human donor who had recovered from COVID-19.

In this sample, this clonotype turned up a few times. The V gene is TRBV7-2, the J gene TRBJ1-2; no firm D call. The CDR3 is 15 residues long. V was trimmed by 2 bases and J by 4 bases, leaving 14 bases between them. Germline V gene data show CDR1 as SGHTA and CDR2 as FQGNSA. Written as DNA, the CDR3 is TGTGCCAGCAGCTTAAGCGGCAGCCAGGTCTATGGCTACACCTTC. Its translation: CASSLSGSQVYGYTF.

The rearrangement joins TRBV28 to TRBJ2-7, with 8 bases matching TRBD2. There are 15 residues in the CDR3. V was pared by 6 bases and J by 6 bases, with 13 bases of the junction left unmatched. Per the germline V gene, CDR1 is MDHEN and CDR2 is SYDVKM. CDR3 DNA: TGTGCCAGCAGCTCCTCCGCGAGCGGGAGTGTCGAGCAGTACTTC. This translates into CASSSSASGSVEQYF. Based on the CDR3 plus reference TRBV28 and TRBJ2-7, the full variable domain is DVKVTQSSRYLVKRTGEKVFLECVQDMDHENMFWYRQDPGLGLRLIYFSYDVKMKEKGDIPEGYSVSREKKERFSLILESASTNQTSMYLCASSSSASGSVEQYFGPGTRLTVT.

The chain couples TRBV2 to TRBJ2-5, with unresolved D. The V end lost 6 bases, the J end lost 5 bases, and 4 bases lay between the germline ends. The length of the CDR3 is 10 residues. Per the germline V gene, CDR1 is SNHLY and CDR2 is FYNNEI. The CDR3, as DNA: TGTGCCAGCAGAATTGAGACCCAGTACTTC. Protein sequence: CASRIETQYF. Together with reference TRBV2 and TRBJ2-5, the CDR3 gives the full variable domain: EPEVTQTPSHQVTQMGQEVILRCVPISNHLYFYWYRQILGQKVEFLVSFYNNEISEKSEIFDDQFSVERPDGSNFTLKIRSTKLEDSAMYFCASRIETQYFGPGTRLLVL.

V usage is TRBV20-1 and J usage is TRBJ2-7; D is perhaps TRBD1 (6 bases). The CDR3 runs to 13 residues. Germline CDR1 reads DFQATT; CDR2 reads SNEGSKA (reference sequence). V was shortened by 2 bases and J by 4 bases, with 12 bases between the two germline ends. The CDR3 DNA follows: TGCAGTGCTAGAAGGCCAGGGGCATACGAGCAGTACTTC. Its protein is CSARRPGAYEQYF.

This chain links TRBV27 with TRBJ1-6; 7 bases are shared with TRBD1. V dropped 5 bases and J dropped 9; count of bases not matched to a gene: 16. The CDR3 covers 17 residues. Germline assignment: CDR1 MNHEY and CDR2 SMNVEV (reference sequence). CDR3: CASSPHRGQRSGSPLHF. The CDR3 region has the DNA TGTGCCAGCAGTCCCCACAGGGGCCAACGGTCAGGTTCACCCCTCCACTTT.

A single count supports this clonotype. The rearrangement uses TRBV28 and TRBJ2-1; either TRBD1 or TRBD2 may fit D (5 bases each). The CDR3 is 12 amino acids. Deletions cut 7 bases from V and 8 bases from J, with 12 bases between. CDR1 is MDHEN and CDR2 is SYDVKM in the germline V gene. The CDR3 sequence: CASTGTGDEQFF. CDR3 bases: TGTGCCAGCACCGGGACCGGGGATGAGCAGTTCTTC. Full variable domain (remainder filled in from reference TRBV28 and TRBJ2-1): DVKVTQSSRYLVKRTGEKVFLECVQDMDHENMFWYRQDPGLGLRLIYFSYDVKMKEKGDIPEGYSVSREKKERFSLILESASTNQTSMYLCASTGTGDEQFFGPGTRLTVL.

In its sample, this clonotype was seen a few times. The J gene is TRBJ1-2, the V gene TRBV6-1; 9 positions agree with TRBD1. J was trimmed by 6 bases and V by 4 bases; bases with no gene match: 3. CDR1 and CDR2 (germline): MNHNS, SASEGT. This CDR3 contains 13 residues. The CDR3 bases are TGTGCCAGCAGTGGACAGGGGGTCGATGGCTACACCTTC. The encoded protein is CASSGQGVDGYTF.

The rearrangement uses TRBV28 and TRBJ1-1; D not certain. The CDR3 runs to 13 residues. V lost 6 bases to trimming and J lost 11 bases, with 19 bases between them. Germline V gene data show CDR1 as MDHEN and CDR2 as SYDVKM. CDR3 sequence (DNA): TGTGCCAGCAGCCGATCAGGAGGGTCGATCGCTTTCTTT. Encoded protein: CASSRSGGSIAFF.

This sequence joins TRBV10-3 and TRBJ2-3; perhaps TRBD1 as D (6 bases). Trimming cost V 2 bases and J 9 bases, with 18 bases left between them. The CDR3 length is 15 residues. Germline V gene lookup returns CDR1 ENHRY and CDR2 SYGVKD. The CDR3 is CAISEGGGRAQTQYF. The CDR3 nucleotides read TGTGCCATCAGTGAGGGTGGGGGCAGGGCACAGACGCAGTATTTT.

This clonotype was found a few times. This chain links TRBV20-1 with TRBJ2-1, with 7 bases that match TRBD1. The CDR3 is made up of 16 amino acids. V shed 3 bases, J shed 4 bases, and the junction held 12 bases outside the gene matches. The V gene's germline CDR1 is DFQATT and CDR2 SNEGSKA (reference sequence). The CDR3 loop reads CSARARDSFLYNEQFF. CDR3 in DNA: TGCAGTGCTAGGGCCCGGGACAGCTTCTTGTACAATGAGCAGTTCTTC.

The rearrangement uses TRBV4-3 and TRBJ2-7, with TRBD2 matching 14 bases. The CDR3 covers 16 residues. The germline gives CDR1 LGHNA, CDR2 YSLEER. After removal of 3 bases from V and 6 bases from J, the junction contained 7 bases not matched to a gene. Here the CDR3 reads CASSHETSGRASEQYF. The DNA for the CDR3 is TGCGCCAGCAGCCACGAGACTAGCGGGAGGGCGAGCGAGCAGTACTTC.

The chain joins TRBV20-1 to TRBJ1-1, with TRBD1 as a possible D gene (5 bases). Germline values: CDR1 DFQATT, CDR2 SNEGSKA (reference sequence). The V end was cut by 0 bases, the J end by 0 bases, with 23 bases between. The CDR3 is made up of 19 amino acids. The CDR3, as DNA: TGCAGTGCTAGAGATTTCAGGATGTGGTCAGGGAGGATGAACACTGAAGCTTTCTTT. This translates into CSARDFRMWSGRMNTEAFF.

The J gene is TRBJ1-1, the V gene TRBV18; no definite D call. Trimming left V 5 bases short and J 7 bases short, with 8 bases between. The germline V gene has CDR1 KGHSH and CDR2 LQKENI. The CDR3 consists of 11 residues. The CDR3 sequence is CASSASLEAFF. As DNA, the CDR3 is TGTGCCAGCTCAGCCTCACTTGAAGCTTTCTTT.

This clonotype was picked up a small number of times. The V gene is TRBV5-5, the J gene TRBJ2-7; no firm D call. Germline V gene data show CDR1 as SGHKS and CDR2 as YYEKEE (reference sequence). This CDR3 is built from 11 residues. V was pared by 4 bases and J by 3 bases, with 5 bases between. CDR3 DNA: TGTGCCAGCAGCCAATACTACGAGCAGTACTTC. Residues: CASSQYYEQYF.